These T cell receptor beta chains were read from a single sample in a study of blood T cell repertoires in COVID-19. Profiled with immunoSEQ multiplex PCR; TCRdb holds only in-frame clones, not every one. The sample yields tens of thousands of clones, approximately 87% seen once. The sample was peripheral blood. The source of these receptors is a human donor in a cohort sampled during active COVID-19. Each CDR3 is given with its conserved first and last residue. The order of the fields is V gene, D gene, clone size, J gene, CDR3 DNA, CDR3 protein. A D gene is named only where the DNA matches it firmly. Clone size is shown for a subset of rows, as once, few, many or a class of expanded clone.

>TRBV3-1/TRBV3-2|TRBD1|-|TRBJ2-7
TGTGCCAGCAGCCAACCCGGGACAGGGACTCAACAGTACTTC
CASSQPGTGTQQYF
>TRBV11-3|TRBD1|-|TRBJ2-2
TGTGCCAGCAGCTTAGGGACAGGGGATACCGGGGAGCTGTTTTTT
CASSLGTGDTGELFF
>TRBV3-1/TRBV3-2|-|-|TRBJ2-7
TGTGCCAGCAGCCAAGGAGGTGAGCAGTACTTC
CASSQGGEQYF
>TRBV2|-|once|TRBJ2-3
TGTGCCAGCAGTTGGAGGATCACAGATACGCAGTATTTT
CASSWRITDTQYF
>TRBV5-4|-|-|TRBJ2-7
TGTGCCAGCAGCTTGGATGGCGGGGTGTACGAGCAGTACTTC
CASSLDGGVYEQYF
>TRBV7-9|TRBD2|-|TRBJ2-7
TGTGCCAGCAGCTCCTGGACTAGCGGGAATCTCCTCTCCTACGAGCAGTACTTC
CASSSWTSGNLLSYEQYF
>TRBV5-1|-|-|TRBJ1-2
TGCGCCAGCAGCTTGTACGGGGTGGGCTATGGCTACACCTTC
CASSLYGVGYGYTF
>TRBV6-6|-|once|TRBJ2-7
TGTGCCAGCAGTTCTCCCTACAGGGACTCCTACGAGCAGTACTTC
CASSSPYRDSYEQYF
>TRBV29-1|-|-|TRBJ1-1
TGCAGCGTAGGTCTGGGGGGCACTGAAGCTTTCTTT
CSVGLGGTEAFF
>TRBV4-1|-|once|TRBJ1-5
TGCGCCAGCAGCCAAGTAGGGGGTTTTACCAATCAGCCCCAGCATTTT
CASSQVGGFTNQPQHF
>TRBV20-1|-|-|TRBJ2-7
TGCAGTGCTAGAGATTTGAGGGAGCAGTACTTC
CSARDLREQYF
>TRBV10-3|TRBD1|-|TRBJ2-1
TGTGCCATCAGTGAGCCGGGACAGGGGACCAATGAGCAGTTCTTC
CAISEPGQGTNEQFF
>TRBV9|-|once|TRBJ2-2
TGTGCCAGCAGCGTAGGCGCTAGTCTTAACACCGGGGAGCTGTTTTTT
CASSVGASLNTGELFF
>TRBV19|-|-|TRBJ1-6
TGTGCCAGTAGTATAGGAAGCGCCGGAGGGTACAATTCACCCCTCCACTTT
CASSIGSAGGYNSPLHF
>TRBV11-3|TRBD2|-|TRBJ2-5
TGTGCCAGCAGCGGTACCGGGACTAGCCACGAGGAGACCCAGTACTTC
CASSGTGTSHEETQYF
>TRBV9|-|once|TRBJ1-2
TGTGCCAGCAGCGTAGACGGGAACTATGGCTACACCTTC
CASSVDGNYGYTF
>TRBV6-5|-|once|TRBJ1-2
TGTGCCAGCAGTTCAACTCTTCTTGGTGGCTACACCTTC
CASSSTLLGGYTF
>TRBV7-2|TRBD2|-|TRBJ2-7
TGTGCCAGCAGCCCCACTAGCGGGGCCTACGAGCAGTACTTC
CASSPTSGAYEQYF